The 13 T cell receptor beta chains reported below all come from one sample, sequenced in a study of regulatory T cells in long-lasting Graves disease. Regarding time point: persistent/refractory GD, antithyroid drugs over 5 years with positive TRAb. Extracted RNA from PBMCs served as the source of the TCR library. Libraries of TCR beta came from iRepertoire HTBI primers plus Arm-PCR of CDR3 regions. One entry per CDR3 protein results from TCRdb running MiXCR on the multiplex PCR reads. The data hold 400,000 to 500,000 distinct CDR3 sequences, with about 21% observed a single time. The sequencing used peripheral blood mononuclear cells (PBMCs), collected when the disease was refractory, from a patient treated with antithyroid drugs. The receptor set was obtained from a female donor with Graves disease.

This clonotype was observed at least ten times. The chain couples TRBV12-3 or TRBV12-4 to TRBJ1-2, with D possibly being TRBD1 (6 bases). The CDR3 has 14 residues. V was shortened by 6 bases and J by 2 bases, with 13 bases between the two germline ends. The CDR3 protein is CASRSTQGNYGYTF. The CDR3 nucleotides read TGTGCCAGCAGATCGACGCAGGGGAACTATGGCTACACCTTC.

This clonotype was seen only a few times. This chain links TRBV5-4 with TRBJ2-2; 7 nucleotides match TRBD1. Unmatched junction bases numbered 10, after V lost 5 bases and J lost 6 bases. Looked up from germline, CDR1 is SGHNT and CDR2 is YYREEE (reference sequence). The CDR3 is 15 residues long. CDR3 coding DNA: TGTGCCAGCAGAGGACAGGAACTGGGTCCCGGGGAGCTGTTTTTT. Translation gives CASRGQELGPGELFF.

This clonotype was counted at least ten times. The CDR3 protein is CAWTPGTRGGELFF. CDR3 nucleotides: TGTGCCTGGACCCCCGGGACGAGAGGCGGGGAGCTGTTTTTT. V gene TRBV30 combines with J gene TRBJ2-2; D possibly matches TRBD1 or TRBD2 (5 bases each). CDR1 and CDR2 from the germline V gene are GTSNPN and SVGIG (reference sequence). This CDR3 spans 14 amino acids. V lost 4 bases, J lost 7 bases, and 16 bases lay in between.

Notes on this clonotype: This clone may be a read error of a much larger clone one base away. The gene calls are TRBV28 and TRBJ2-7; D not resolved. The V end lost 8 bases, the J end lost 5 bases, and 4 bases lay between the germline ends. Per germline, CDR1 MDHEN and CDR2 SYDVKM. The CDR3 is 9 residues long. The CDR3 spells CASGDEQYF. For the CDR3, the DNA is TGTGCCAGCGGAGACGAGCAGTACTTC.

This clonotype has at least ten counts. V usage is TRBV28 and J usage is TRBJ2-7; D uncertain. The CDR3 sequence is 12 residues long. The germline V and J ends were trimmed by 7 bases and 3 bases, with 10 bases remaining between them. From germline, CDR1 is MDHEN and CDR2 SYDVKM. CDR3 coding DNA: TGTGCCAGCAACTCGGGCGACTACGAGCAGTACTTC. This encodes CASNSGDYEQYF. The full variable domain, with the rest looked up from reference TRBV28 and TRBJ2-7, is DVKVTQSSRYLVKRTGEKVFLECVQDMDHENMFWYRQDPGLGLRLIYFSYDVKMKEKGDIPEGYSVSREKKERFSLILESASTNQTSMYLCASNSGDYEQYFGPGTRLTVT.

This clonotype was seen a handful of times. The rearrangement uses TRBV4-1 and TRBJ2-5; D unclear. Germline CDR1 reads MGHRA; CDR2 reads YSYEKL. The CDR3 loop spans 13 amino acids. The V gene lost 1 base and the J gene lost 2 bases, with 5 bases spanning the gap. CDR3 sequence (DNA): TGCGCCAGCAGCCAAGTCGAACAAGAGACCCAGTACTTC. Its translation is CASSQVEQETQYF.

This clonotype was seen more than once but under ten times. This chain uses TRBV6-1 with TRBJ1-1; tentatively, D is TRBD1 (5 bases). CDR3 length: 14 amino acids. CDR1 is MNHNS and CDR2 is SASEGT in the germline V gene. Trimming took 10 bases from V and 0 from J, leaving 15 bases between them. The CDR3 region is CANRRLPMNTEAFF. The DNA for the CDR3 is TGTGCCAACAGGCGACTTCCCATGAACACTGAAGCTTTCTTT.

This clonotype has at least ten counts. The chain recombines TRBV7-9 with TRBJ2-7; D unresolved. There are 14 residues in the CDR3. V was trimmed by 4 bases and J by 4 bases, leaving 14 bases between them. Germline V gives CDR1 SEHNR, CDR2 FQNEAQ (reference sequence). CDR3 loop: CASSYKAVGYEQYF. In nucleotides, the CDR3 is TGTGCCAGCAGCTATAAGGCGGTGGGGTACGAGCAGTACTTC. Variable domain in full (rest from reference TRBV7-9 and TRBJ2-7): DTGVSQNPRHKITKRGQNVTFRCDPISEHNRLYWYRQTLGQGPEFLTYFQNEAQLEKSRLLSDRFSAERPKGSFSTLEIQRTEQGDSAMYLCASSYKAVGYEQYFGPGTRLTVT.

This clonotype appeared many times. This sequence joins TRBV27 and TRBJ1-2; D possibly corresponds to TRBD1 (6 bases). V lost 2 bases and J lost 5, with 15 bases in between. Germline CDR1 and CDR2: MNHEY and SMNVEV (reference sequence). The CDR3 sequence is 15 residues long. The CDR3 DNA reads TGTGCCAGCAGTTTAGGCCCTGGAGGGACATATGGCTACACCTTC. Protein product: CASSLGPGGTYGYTF.

This clonotype has just a few counts. V is TRBV5-6 and J is TRBJ2-7; a possible D gene is TRBD1 (5 bases). The CDR3 is 11 residues long. V was cut by 2 bases and J by 5 bases, with 5 bases left in between. From germline, CDR1 is SGHDT and CDR2 YYEEEE. The CDR3 DNA sequence: TGTGCCAGCAGCTTACAGGACGAGCAGTACTTC. Amino acid sequence: CASSLQDEQYF. Full variable domain (rest looked up from reference TRBV5-6 and TRBJ2-7): DAGVTQSPTHLIKTRGQQVTLRCSPKSGHDTVSWYQQALGQGPQFIFQYYEEEERQRGNFPDRFSGHQFPNYSSELNVNALLLGDSALYLCASSLQDEQYFGPGTRLTVT.

In its sample, this clonotype was seen a few times. The V call is TRBV28, the J call TRBJ2-6; 7 bases are a match to TRBD2. Looked up from germline, CDR1 is MDHEN and CDR2 is SYDVKM. Trimming cost V 6 bases and J 1 base; bases outside gene matches: 3. The CDR3 has 15 amino acids. This CDR3 reads CASRGGGSGANVLTF. Written as DNA, the CDR3 is TGTGCCAGCAGGGGGGGAGGGTCTGGGGCCAACGTCCTGACTTTC.

This clonotype was detected ten times or more. The chain combines TRBV9 with TRBJ2-5, with 9 positions matching TRBD2. Germline V gene lookup returns CDR1 SGDLS and CDR2 YYNGEE. CDR3 length equals 17 residues. V shed 0 bases and J 2 bases; nucleotides not matched to a gene: 8. The CDR3 DNA is TGTGCCAGCAGCGTAGGGGGGAGCGGGGGGATACAAGAGACCCAGTACTTC. It specifies CASSVGGSGGIQETQYF. The variable domain in full, completed from reference TRBV9 and TRBJ2-5, reads DSGVTQTPKHLITATGQRVTLRCSPRSGDLSVYWYQQSLDQGLQFLIQYYNGEERAKGNILERFSAQQFPDLHSELNLSSLELGDSALYFCASSVGGSGGIQETQYFGPGTRLLVL.

A remark on this clonotype: A read error may account for a junction end that differs from germline. The CDR3 DNA is TGTGCCAGCAGCTTAGTGGGGACTAGGTTGTATGAGCAGTTCTTC. It is translated as CASSLVGTRLYEQFF. The chain carries TRBV12-3 or TRBV12-4 and TRBJ2-1; 8 nucleotides line up with TRBD2. The CDR3 contains 15 residues.